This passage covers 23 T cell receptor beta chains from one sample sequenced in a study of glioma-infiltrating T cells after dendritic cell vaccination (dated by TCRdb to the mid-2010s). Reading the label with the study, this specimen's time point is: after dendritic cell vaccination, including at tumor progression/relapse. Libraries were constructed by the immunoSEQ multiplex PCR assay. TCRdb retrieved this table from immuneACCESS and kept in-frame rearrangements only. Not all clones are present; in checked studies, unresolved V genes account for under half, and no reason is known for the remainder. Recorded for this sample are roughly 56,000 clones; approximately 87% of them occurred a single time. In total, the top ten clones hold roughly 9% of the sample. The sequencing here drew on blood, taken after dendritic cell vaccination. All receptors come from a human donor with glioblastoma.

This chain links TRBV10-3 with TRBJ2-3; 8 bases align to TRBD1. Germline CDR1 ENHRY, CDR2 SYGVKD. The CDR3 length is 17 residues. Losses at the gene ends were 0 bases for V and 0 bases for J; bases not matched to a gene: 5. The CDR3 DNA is TGTGCCATCAGTGAGTCGACAGGGGCCCCTAGCACAGATACGCAGTATTTT. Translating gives CAISESTGAPSTDTQYF.

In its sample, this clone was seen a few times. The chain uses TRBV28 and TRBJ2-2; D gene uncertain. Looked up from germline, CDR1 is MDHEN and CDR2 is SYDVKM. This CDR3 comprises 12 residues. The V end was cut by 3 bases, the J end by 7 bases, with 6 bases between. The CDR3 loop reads CASSFEFGELFF. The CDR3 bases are TGTGCCAGCAGTTTTGAGTTCGGGGAGCTGTTTTTT.

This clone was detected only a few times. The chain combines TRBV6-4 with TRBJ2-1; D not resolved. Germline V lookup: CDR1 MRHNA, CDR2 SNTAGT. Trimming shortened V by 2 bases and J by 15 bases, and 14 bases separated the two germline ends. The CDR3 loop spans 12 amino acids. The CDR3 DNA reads TGTGCCAGCAGTGACGTAATAGATGGGCCGTTCTTC. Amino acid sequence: CASSDVIDGPFF.

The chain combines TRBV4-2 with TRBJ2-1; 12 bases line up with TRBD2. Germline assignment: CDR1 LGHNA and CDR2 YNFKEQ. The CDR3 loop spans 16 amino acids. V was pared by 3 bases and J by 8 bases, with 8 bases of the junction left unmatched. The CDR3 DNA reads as TGTGCCAGCAGCCATGCAGGACTAGCGGGGACGGATGAGCAGTTCTTC. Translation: CASSHAGLAGTDEQFF.

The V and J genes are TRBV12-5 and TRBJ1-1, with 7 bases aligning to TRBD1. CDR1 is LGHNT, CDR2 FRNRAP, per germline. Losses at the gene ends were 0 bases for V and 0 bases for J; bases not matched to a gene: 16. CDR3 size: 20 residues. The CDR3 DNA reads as TGTGCTAGTGGTTTGGTCCAGACAGGGCCTCTCAAAATTATGAACACTGAAGCTTTCTTT. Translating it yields CASGLVQTGPLKIMNTEAFF.

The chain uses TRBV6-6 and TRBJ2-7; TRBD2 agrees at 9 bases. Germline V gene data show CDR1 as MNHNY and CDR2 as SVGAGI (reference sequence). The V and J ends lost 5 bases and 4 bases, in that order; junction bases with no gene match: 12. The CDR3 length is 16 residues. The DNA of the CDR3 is TGTGCCAGCAGTACTCCGGCAGGGCGGGGGGGATACGAGCAGTACTTC. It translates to CASSTPAGRGGYEQYF.

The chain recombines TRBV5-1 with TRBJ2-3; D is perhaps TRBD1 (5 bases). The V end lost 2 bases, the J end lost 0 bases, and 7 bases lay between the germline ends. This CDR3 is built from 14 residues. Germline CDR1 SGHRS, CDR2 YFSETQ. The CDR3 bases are TGCGCCAGCAGCTTCTCAGGGAGCACAGATACGCAGTATTTT. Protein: CASSFSGSTDTQYF.

The DNA of the CDR3 is TGCAGCGTAAGCGGGGGGGCCTACGAGCAGTACTTC. Its translation: CSVSGGAYEQYF. The chain carries TRBV29-1 and TRBJ2-7; 10 nucleotides agree with TRBD2. CDR1 SQVTM and CDR2 ANQGSEA come from the germline V gene. The CDR3 runs to 12 residues. V lost 6 bases to trimming and J lost 2 bases; unmatched junction nucleotides: 1.

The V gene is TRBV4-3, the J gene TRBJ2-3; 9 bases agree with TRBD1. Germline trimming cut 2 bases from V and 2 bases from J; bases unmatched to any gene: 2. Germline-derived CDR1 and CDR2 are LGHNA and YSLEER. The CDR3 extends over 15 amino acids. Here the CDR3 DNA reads TGCGCCAGCAGCCAACGGGACAGGGTCACAGATACGCAGTATTTT. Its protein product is CASSQRDRVTDTQYF.

CDR3 amino acids: CAIPRGGANEQFF. DNA for the CDR3: TGTGCCATCCCAAGGGGGGGGGCCAATGAGCAGTTCTTC. This chain links TRBV7-2 with TRBJ2-1; D is perhaps TRBD2 (7 bases). Germline V gene lookup returns CDR1 SGHTA and CDR2 FQGNSA. The length of the CDR3 is 13 residues. V was shortened by 10 bases and J by 6 bases, with 16 bases between the two germline ends.

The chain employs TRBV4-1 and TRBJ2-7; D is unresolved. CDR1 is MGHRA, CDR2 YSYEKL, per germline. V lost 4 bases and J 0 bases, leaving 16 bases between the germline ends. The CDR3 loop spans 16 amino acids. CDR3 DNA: TGCGCCAGCAGCCTAGAACCACCAGGCGTCTCCTACGAGCAGTACTTC. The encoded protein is CASSLEPPGVSYEQYF.

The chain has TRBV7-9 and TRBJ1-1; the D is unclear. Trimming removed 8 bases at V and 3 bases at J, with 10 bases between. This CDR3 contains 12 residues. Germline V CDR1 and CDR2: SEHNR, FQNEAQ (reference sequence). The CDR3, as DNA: TGTGCCAGCGCCTCGGGGTACACTGAAGCTTTCTTT. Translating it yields CASASGYTEAFF.

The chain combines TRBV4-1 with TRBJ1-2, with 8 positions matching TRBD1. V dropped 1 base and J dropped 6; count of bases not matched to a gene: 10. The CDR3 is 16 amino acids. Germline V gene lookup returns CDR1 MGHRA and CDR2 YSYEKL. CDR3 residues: CASSQGTGRGLHGYTF. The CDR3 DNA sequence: TGCGCCAGCAGCCAAGGGACAGGGAGGGGTCTCCATGGCTACACCTTC.

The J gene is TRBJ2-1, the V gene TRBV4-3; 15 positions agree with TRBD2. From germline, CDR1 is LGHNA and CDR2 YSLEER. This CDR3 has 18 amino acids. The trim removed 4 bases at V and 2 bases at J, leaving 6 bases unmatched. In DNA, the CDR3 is TGCGCCAGCAGCCTTTGGACTAGCGGGGGGGCGGCCTACAATGAGCAGTTCTTC. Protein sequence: CASSLWTSGGAAYNEQFF.

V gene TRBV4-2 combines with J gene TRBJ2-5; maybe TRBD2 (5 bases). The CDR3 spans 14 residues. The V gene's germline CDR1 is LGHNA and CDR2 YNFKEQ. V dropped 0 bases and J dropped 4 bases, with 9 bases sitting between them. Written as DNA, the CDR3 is TGTGCCAGCAGCCAAGATAGGGAGTTAGAGACCCAGTACTTC. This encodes CASSQDRELETQYF.

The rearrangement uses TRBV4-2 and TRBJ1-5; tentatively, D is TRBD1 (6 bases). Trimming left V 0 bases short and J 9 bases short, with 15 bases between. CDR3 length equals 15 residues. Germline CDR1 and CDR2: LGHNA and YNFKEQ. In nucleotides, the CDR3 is TGTGCCAGCAGCCAAGATCGTGGGGGCAGGGTGCCCCAGCATTTT. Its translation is CASSQDRGGRVPQHF.

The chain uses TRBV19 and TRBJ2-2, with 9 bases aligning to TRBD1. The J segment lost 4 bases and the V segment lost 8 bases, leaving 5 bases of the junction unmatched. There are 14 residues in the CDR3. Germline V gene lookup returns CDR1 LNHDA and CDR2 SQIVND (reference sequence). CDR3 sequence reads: CASYRGRGTGELFF. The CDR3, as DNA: TGTGCCAGTTACAGGGGGCGGGGCACCGGGGAGCTGTTTTTT.

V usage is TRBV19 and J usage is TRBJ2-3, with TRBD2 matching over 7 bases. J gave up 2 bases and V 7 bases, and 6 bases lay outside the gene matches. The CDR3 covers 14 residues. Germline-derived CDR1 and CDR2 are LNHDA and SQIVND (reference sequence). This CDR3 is CASNSGTNTDTQYF. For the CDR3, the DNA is TGTGCCAGTAATTCCGGGACTAACACAGATACGCAGTATTTT.

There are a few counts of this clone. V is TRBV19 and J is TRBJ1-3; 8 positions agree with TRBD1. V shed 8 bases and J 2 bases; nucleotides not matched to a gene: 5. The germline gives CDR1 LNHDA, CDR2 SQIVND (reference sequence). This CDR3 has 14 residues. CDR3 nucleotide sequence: TGTGCCAGTCAGACAGGGGCAACTGGAAACACCATATATTTT. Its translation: CASQTGATGNTIYF. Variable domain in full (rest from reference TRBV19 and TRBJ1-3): DGGITQSPKYLFRKEGQNVTLSCEQNLNHDAMYWYRQDPGQGLRLIYYSQIVNDFQKGDIAEGYSVSREKKESFPLTVTSAQKNPTAFYLCASQTGATGNTIYFGEGSWLTVV.

This CDR3 reads CASSFFAGSTEAFF. The CDR3 coding sequence is TGTGCCAGCAGTTTTTTTGCCGGGAGCACTGAAGCTTTCTTT. This sequence joins TRBV27 and TRBJ1-1, with D hard to call. Trimming took 3 bases from V and 4 from J, leaving 12 bases between them. The CDR3 totals 14 residues. The germline V gene encodes CDR1 MNHEY and CDR2 SMNVEV (reference sequence).

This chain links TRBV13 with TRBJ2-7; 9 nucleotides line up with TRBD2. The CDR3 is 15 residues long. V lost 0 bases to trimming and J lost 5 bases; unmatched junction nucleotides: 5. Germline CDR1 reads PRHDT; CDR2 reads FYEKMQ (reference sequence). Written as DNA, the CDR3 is TGTGCCAGCAGCTTAGGGAAGCTAGCGGGGAACGAGCAGTACTTC. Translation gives CASSLGKLAGNEQYF.

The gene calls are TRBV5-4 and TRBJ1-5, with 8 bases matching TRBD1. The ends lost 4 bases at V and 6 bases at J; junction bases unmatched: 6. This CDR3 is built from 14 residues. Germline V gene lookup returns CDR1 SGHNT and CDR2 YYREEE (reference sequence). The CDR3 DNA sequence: TGTGCCAGCAGCCTGCAGGGGGCAGGTCAGCCCCAGCATTTT. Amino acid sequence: CASSLQGAGQPQHF. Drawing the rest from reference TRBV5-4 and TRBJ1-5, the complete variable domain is ETGVTQSPTHLIKTRGQQVTLRCSSQSGHNTVSWYQQALGQGPQFIFQYYREEENGRGNFPPRFSGLQFPNYSSELNVNALELDDSALYLCASSLQGAGQPQHFGDGTRLSIL.

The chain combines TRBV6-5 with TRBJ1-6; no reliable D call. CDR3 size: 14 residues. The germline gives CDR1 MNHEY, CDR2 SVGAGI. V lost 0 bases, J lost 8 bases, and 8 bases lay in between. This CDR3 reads CASSYSGSDSPLHF. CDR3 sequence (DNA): TGTGCCAGCAGTTACTCCGGGAGCGATTCACCCCTCCACTTT.